Following are 30 T cell receptor beta chains from one sample sequenced in a study of blood T cell repertoires in COVID-19. Method: immunoSEQ multiplex PCR; TCRdb's copy keeps in-frame clones and lacks some. The sample includes some 160,000 clones, 80% of them seen just once. The material sequenced was peripheral blood. Receptor source: a man aged 70-80 years with active or convalescent COVID-19.

This chain joins TRBV6-2 or TRBV6-3 and TRBJ2-1; D is undetermined. With 0 bases removed from V and 8 bases from J, the gap between germline ends came to 26 bases. CDR3 size: 19 residues. CDR1 is MNHEY, CDR2 SVGEGT, per germline. Here the CDR3 DNA reads TGTGCCAGCAGTTACTCATCGGAGCGTCAGAAGATGTGGGTTGATGAGCAGTTCTTC. Protein: CASSYSSERQKMWVDEQFF.

This clone has just a few counts. The chain links TRBV3-1 (or the pseudogene TRBV3-2) to TRBJ1-6; D not certain. In germline, CDR1 is LGHDT, CDR2 YNNKEL (reference sequence). Trimming pared 4 bases from V and 0 bases from J, leaving 13 bases between. There are 17 residues in the CDR3. In nucleotides, the CDR3 is TGTGCCAGCAGCCCTAACGGGGTGAGCTCCTATAATTCACCCCTCCACTTT. Translating gives CASSPNGVSSYNSPLHF.

There are a few counts of this clone. The V gene is TRBV6-1, the J gene TRBJ2-2; no reliable D call. The CDR3 contains 16 residues. The V gene lost 4 bases and the J gene lost 6 bases, with 18 bases spanning the gap. CDR1 is MNHNS and CDR2 is SASEGT in the germline V gene. The CDR3 coding sequence is TGTGCCAGCAGTGCACCTCGTCGTAACATGCCCGGGGAGCTGTTTTTT. The encoded protein is CASSAPRRNMPGELFF.

CDR3 nucleotide sequence: TGTGCCAGCAGCTTGGGACAGTCCTCTAACTATGGCTACACCTTC. Translated: CASSLGQSSNYGYTF. This sequence joins TRBV5-6 and TRBJ1-2; perhaps TRBD1 as D (5 bases). Germline V gene sequence: CDR1 SGHDT, CDR2 YYEEEE. The length of the CDR3 is 15 residues. Deletions cut 0 bases from V and 0 bases from J, with 9 bases between.

The rearrangement links TRBV6-5 to TRBJ2-6; possible D gene TRBD1, 5 bases. Germline V gene lookup returns CDR1 MNHEY and CDR2 SVGAGI. V lost 6 bases and J 1 base, leaving 10 bases between the germline ends. The length of the CDR3 is 15 residues. CDR3 residues: CASRRSGSGANVLTF. The CDR3 region has the DNA TGTGCCAGCAGGCGATCAGGGTCTGGGGCCAACGTCCTGACTTTC.

The chain uses TRBV19 and TRBJ2-7, with a tentative D call TRBD1 (5 bases). The V and J ends lost 5 bases and 3 bases respectively, with 14 bases between them. Germline loops: CDR1 LNHDA, CDR2 SQIVND (reference sequence). The CDR3 contains 14 residues. Written as DNA, the CDR3 is TGTGCCAGTAGTGATATAGGCAGGGACTACGAGCAGTACTTC. Its translation is CASSDIGRDYEQYF.

J is TRBJ2-1 and V is TRBV6-5; 10 bases are a match to TRBD2. The CDR3 is 14 residues long. From germline, CDR1 is MNHEY and CDR2 SVGAGI. With 7 bases clipped from V and 10 bases from J, the junction kept 10 bases outside the gene matches. CDR3 DNA sequence: TGTGCCAGCAAACCAGCGGGAGGGAATAGGGAGCAGTTCTTC. Its translation is CASKPAGGNREQFF.

The chain is built from TRBV6-1 and TRBJ2-5, with D maybe TRBD1 (5 bases). Germline values: CDR1 MNHNS, CDR2 SASEGT. CDR3 size: 14 residues. The germline V and J ends were trimmed by 11 bases and 5 bases, with 21 bases remaining between them. The chain's CDR3 is CASRVFPVGETQYF. For the CDR3, the DNA is TGTGCCTCCAGGGTCTTTCCCGTAGGGGAGACCCAGTACTTC.

This clone was seen only a few times. This chain connects TRBV19 to TRBJ1-5, with D unclear. In germline, CDR1 is LNHDA, CDR2 SQIVND (reference sequence). Trimming removed 7 bases at V and 0 bases at J, with 13 bases between. The CDR3 runs to 15 residues. CDR3 loop: CASNLQVPSNQPQHF. In DNA form, the CDR3 reads TGTGCCAGTAATCTTCAGGTGCCTAGCAATCAGCCCCAGCATTTT.

The chain recombines TRBV7-8 with TRBJ1-1, with 7 nucleotides matching TRBD1. V was pared by 5 bases and J by 4 bases, with 7 bases of the junction left unmatched. CDR3 length equals 14 residues. Germline CDR1 is SGHVS and CDR2 is FQNEAQ. The CDR3 loop reads CASSQTNRGTEAFF. CDR3 bases: TGTGCCAGCAGCCAGACGAACAGGGGCACTGAAGCTTTCTTT.

This chain joins TRBV19 and TRBJ2-3; a weak D match, TRBD1 (5 bases). V was trimmed by 0 bases and J by 1 base, leaving 17 bases between them. The length of the CDR3 is 18 residues. Germline V lookup: CDR1 LNHDA, CDR2 SQIVND (reference sequence). CDR3 nucleotide sequence: TGTGCCAGTAGTATAGACGCCCCGTTGGTAGGGGGCACAGATACGCAGTATTTT. It specifies CASSIDAPLVGGTDTQYF.

This clone was picked up one time. The chain employs TRBV5-1 and TRBJ2-3, with TRBD2 identical over 7 bases. This CDR3 has 15 residues. Germline CDR1 SGHRS, CDR2 YFSETQ. Trimming at V came to 0 bases and at J to 6 bases, leaving 7 bases not matched to a gene. The CDR3 region has the DNA TGCGCCAGCAGCTTGGCCGAGCGGGGCGGCGATACGCAGTATTTT. It encodes CASSLAERGGDTQYF.

This clone was seen a few times. Other DNA sequences in this sample translate to the same CDR3. The chain joins TRBV27 to TRBJ2-1, with TRBD2 identical over 10 bases. Germline V gene lookup returns CDR1 MNHEY and CDR2 SMNVEV (reference sequence). The CDR3 has 15 amino acids. Unmatched junction bases numbered 2, after V lost 2 bases and J lost 4 bases. The CDR3: CASSLGSGRYNEQFF. The CDR3 DNA sequence: TGTGCCAGCAGTTTAGGTAGCGGGAGGTACAATGAGCAGTTCTTC.

The rearrangement joins TRBV29-1 to TRBJ1-1; no clear D. The CDR3 covers 13 residues. In germline, CDR1 is SQVTM, CDR2 ANQGSEA. The ends were cut back, 5 bases at V and 0 bases at J, with 10 bases in the middle. The CDR3 here is CSVLNPMNTEAFF. The CDR3 DNA is TGCAGCGTTTTAAATCCTATGAACACTGAAGCTTTCTTT.

There are a few counts of this clone. The chain uses TRBV4-3 and TRBJ1-1; the match to TRBD1 covers 9 bases. J was trimmed by 7 bases and V by 3 bases; bases with no gene match: 12. The germline CDR1 and CDR2 sequences are LGHNA and YSLEER. This CDR3 is built from 16 residues. The DNA for the CDR3 is TGCGCCAGCAGCCATCTAATCGGACAGGGGCAGGGTGAAGCTTTCTTT. Amino acid sequence: CASSHLIGQGQGEAFF.

The V and J genes are TRBV2 and TRBJ1-2; 9 bases are shared with TRBD1. The CDR3 is made up of 15 amino acids. Trimming at V came to 4 bases and at J to 7 bases, leaving 10 bases not matched to a gene. CDR1 is SNHLY, CDR2 FYNNEI, per germline. The CDR3 protein is CASSGADRGEGGYTF. CDR3 bases: TGTGCCAGCAGTGGGGCGGACAGGGGTGAGGGTGGCTACACCTTC.

This chain uses TRBV6-5 with TRBJ1-6; 7 bases are shared with TRBD1. The CDR3 runs 13 residues. The germline gives CDR1 MNHEY, CDR2 SVGAGI. Unmatched junction bases numbered 3, after V lost 1 base and J lost 12 bases. The CDR3 region has the DNA TGTGCCAGCAGTTACTGGCGACAGGGACCCCTCCACTTT. Protein: CASSYWRQGPLHF.

The chain employs TRBV7-9 and TRBJ1-1; D remains unclear. V was cut by 5 bases and J by 4 bases, with 11 bases left in between. This CDR3 has 13 residues. CDR1 and CDR2 from the germline V gene are SEHNR and FQNEAQ (reference sequence). The CDR3 DNA reads TGTGCCAGCAGCCCCAGTGGAGGCACTGAAGCTTTCTTT. Amino acid sequence: CASSPSGGTEAFF.

This chain connects TRBV5-1 to TRBJ1-1; D is ambiguous. This CDR3 has 15 amino acids. CDR1 is SGHRS, CDR2 YFSETQ, per germline. Trimming removed 0 bases from V and 1 base from J, with 10 bases in between. CDR3 sequence reads: CASSLERTENTEAFF. The CDR3 DNA reads TGCGCCAGCAGCTTGGAGCGGACGGAGAACACTGAAGCTTTCTTT. Complete variable domain (other parts from reference TRBV5-1 and TRBJ1-1): KAGVTQTPRYLIKTRGQQVTLSCSPISGHRSVSWYQQTPGQGLQFLFEYFSETQRNKGNFPGRFSGRQFSNSRSEMNVSTLELGDSALYLCASSLERTENTEAFFGQGTRLTVV.

This clone was picked up a small number of times. This rearrangement joins TRBV5-1 to TRBJ1-1; no firm D call. Trimming shortened V by 0 bases and J by 1 base, and 7 bases separated the two germline ends. The CDR3 runs 14 residues. Germline CDR1 reads SGHRS; CDR2 reads YFSETQ. Here the CDR3 DNA reads TGCGCCAGCAGCTTGGCCCCATCGAACACTGAAGCTTTCTTT. Translation: CASSLAPSNTEAFF.

The rearrangement links TRBV9 to TRBJ1-2; 11 nucleotides match TRBD1. The CDR3 has 15 residues. Germline V gene lookup returns CDR1 SGDLS and CDR2 YYNGEE. The V gene end was trimmed by 5 bases and the J gene end by 5 bases; junction bases not matched to a gene: 8. The CDR3: CASSRGTGGGYGYTF. The CDR3 DNA reads as TGTGCCAGCAGTAGGGGGACAGGGGGAGGGTATGGCTACACCTTC.

The V gene is TRBV3-1 (or the pseudogene TRBV3-2), the J gene TRBJ1-2, with 8 nucleotides matching TRBD1. The CDR3 length is 17 residues. The V segment lost 4 bases and the J segment 7 bases; nucleotides outside the gene matches: 17. CDR1 is LGHDT, CDR2 YNNKEL, per germline (reference sequence). The CDR3 DNA follows: TGTGCCAGCAGCCTACGATCCAGGGGGCGCGGAGTGGTTGGCTACACCTTC. Translation: CASSLRSRGRGVVGYTF.

V and J are TRBV2 and TRBJ1-4; the D gene is possibly TRBD1 (5 bases). The CDR3 contains 14 residues. Per the germline V gene, CDR1 is SNHLY and CDR2 is FYNNEI. V gave up 2 bases and J gave up 9 bases, with 13 bases separating them. The CDR3 sequence: CASSELGGRKKLFF. As DNA, the CDR3 is TGTGCCAGCAGTGAACTGGGGGGAAGGAAAAAACTGTTTTTT.

V usage is TRBV6-1 and J usage is TRBJ2-3, with 12 bases aligning to TRBD2. Unmatched junction bases numbered 10, after V lost 7 bases and J lost 8 bases. The length of the CDR3 is 15 residues. Germline V gene data show CDR1 as MNHNS and CDR2 as SASEGT. The CDR3 DNA is TGTGCCAGCACCCTAGCGGGGGGGCCAGGGGGTACGCAGTATTTT. This gives the protein CASTLAGGPGGTQYF.

In its sample, this clone was seen once. This chain uses TRBV7-9 with TRBJ1-2; D not resolved. Germline V CDR1 and CDR2: SEHNR, FQNEAQ (reference sequence). The CDR3 covers 15 residues. V was cut by 3 bases and J by 2 bases, with 13 bases left in between. This CDR3 reads CASSFQTVGNYGYTF. The CDR3, as DNA: TGTGCCAGCAGCTTCCAGACTGTTGGGAACTATGGCTACACCTTC. Filled out from reference TRBV7-9 and TRBJ1-2, the complete variable domain reads DTGVSQNPRHKITKRGQNVTFRCDPISEHNRLYWYRQTLGQGPEFLTYFQNEAQLEKSRLLSDRFSAERPKGSFSTLEIQRTEQGDSAMYLCASSFQTVGNYGYTFGSGTRLTVV.

V gene TRBV25-1 combines with J gene TRBJ2-1, with D perhaps TRBD1 (6 bases). There are 17 residues in the CDR3. The V and J ends lost 2 bases and 0 bases respectively, with 14 bases between them. Per the germline V gene, CDR1 is MGHDK and CDR2 is SYGVNS. CDR3 loop: CASSEHGQLSSYNEQFF. The CDR3 DNA follows: TGTGCCAGCAGTGAACACGGACAGTTAAGCTCCTACAATGAGCAGTTCTTC.

The rearrangement joins TRBV7-9 to TRBJ2-3, with 8 bases lining up with TRBD1. CDR1 SEHNR and CDR2 FQNEAQ come from the germline V gene (reference sequence). CDR3 length equals 15 residues. Unmatched junction bases numbered 4, after V lost 1 base and J lost 4 bases. The CDR3 loop reads CASSLGLQGADTQYF. The CDR3 region has the DNA TGTGCCAGCAGCTTAGGGTTACAGGGGGCAGATACGCAGTATTTT. Based on the CDR3 plus reference TRBV7-9 and TRBJ2-3, the full variable domain is DTGVSQNPRHKITKRGQNVTFRCDPISEHNRLYWYRQTLGQGPEFLTYFQNEAQLEKSRLLSDRFSAERPKGSFSTLEIQRTEQGDSAMYLCASSLGLQGADTQYFGPGTRLTVL.

The J gene is TRBJ2-1, the V gene TRBV7-2; no definite D call. Germline V gene data show CDR1 as SGHTA and CDR2 as FQGNSA. The V end lost 0 bases, the J end lost 10 bases, and 7 bases lay between the germline ends. The CDR3 totals 12 residues. The CDR3 loop reads CASSLARLEQFF. Here the CDR3 DNA reads TGTGCCAGCAGCTTAGCCCGTCTCGAGCAGTTCTTC.

This clone occurred once. V usage is TRBV18 and J usage is TRBJ1-1; a possible D gene is TRBD1 (5 bases). Per germline, CDR1 KGHSH and CDR2 LQKENI. Trimming removed 4 bases from V and 9 bases from J, with 18 bases in between. This CDR3 region has 14 residues. As DNA, the CDR3 is TGTGCCAGCTCACTCAGGGCCACCCGGTACCAAGCTTTCTTT. It translates to CASSLRATRYQAFF.

For this clone: Other DNA variants within this sample encode the same CDR3. The V gene is TRBV14, the J gene TRBJ2-3; TRBD2 matches at 10 bases. Trimming took 0 bases from V and 5 from J; bases not matched to a gene: 5. In germline, CDR1 is SGHDN, CDR2 FVKESK. The CDR3 length is 16 residues. CDR3: CASSQESGGAIDTQYF. CDR3 nucleotides: TGTGCCAGCAGCCAAGAGAGCGGGGGGGCCATAGATACGCAGTATTTT.